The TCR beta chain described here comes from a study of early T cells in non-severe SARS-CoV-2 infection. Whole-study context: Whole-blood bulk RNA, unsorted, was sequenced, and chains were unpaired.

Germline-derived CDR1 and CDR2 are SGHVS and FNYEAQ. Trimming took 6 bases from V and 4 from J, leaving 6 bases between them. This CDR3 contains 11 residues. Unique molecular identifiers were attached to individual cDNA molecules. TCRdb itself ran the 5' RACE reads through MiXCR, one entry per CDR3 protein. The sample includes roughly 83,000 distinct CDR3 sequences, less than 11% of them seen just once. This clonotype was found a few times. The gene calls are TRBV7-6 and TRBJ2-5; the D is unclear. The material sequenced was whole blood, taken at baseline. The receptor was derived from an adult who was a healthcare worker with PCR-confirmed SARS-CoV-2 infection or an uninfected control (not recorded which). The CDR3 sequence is CASREGETQYF. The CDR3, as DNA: TGTGCCAGCAGAGAAGGAGAGACCCAGTACTTC.